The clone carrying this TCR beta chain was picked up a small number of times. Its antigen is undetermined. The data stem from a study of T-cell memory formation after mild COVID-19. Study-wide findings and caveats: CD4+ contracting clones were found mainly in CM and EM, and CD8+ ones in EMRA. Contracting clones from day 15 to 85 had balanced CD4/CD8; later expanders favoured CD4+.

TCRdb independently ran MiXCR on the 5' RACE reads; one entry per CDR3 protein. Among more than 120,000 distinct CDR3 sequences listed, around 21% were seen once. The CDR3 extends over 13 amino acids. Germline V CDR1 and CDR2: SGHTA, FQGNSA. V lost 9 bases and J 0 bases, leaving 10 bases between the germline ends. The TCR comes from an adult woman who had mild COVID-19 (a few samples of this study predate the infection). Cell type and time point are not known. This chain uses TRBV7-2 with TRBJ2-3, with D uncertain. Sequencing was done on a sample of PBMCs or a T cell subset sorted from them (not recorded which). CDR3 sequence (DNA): TGTGCCAGTCGAGGAACTAGCACAGATACGCAGTATTTT. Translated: CASRGTSTDTQYF.